One and the same sample provided the 21 T cell receptor beta chains below, sequenced in a study of cytomegalovirus exposure and HLA in healthy donors. With 60 Vbeta and 13 Jbeta primers, the PCR was carried out. Libraries were prepared by immunoSEQ multiplex PCR; TCRdb keeps only in-frame clonotypes and omits some of them. The sample lists more than 85,000 clones; roughly 80% were seen once. The specimen sequenced was PBMCs. The receptors derive from a boy aged 5 to 17 in good health and CMV-seronegative.

The rearrangement links TRBV7-2 to TRBJ2-5, with D possibly TRBD2 on 5 matching bases. The CDR3 loop spans 15 amino acids. From germline, CDR1 is SGHTA and CDR2 FQGNSA. Trimming left V 2 bases short and J 7 bases short, with 17 bases between. The CDR3 region is CASSLKRTGLGTQYF. The CDR3 DNA is TGTGCCAGCAGCTTAAAGAGAACGGGATTAGGGACCCAGTACTTC.

The chain links TRBV9 to TRBJ2-7; D unresolved. CDR3 length: 14 residues. With 1 base removed from V and 2 bases from J, the gap between germline ends came to 10 bases. Germline V gene data show CDR1 as SGDLS and CDR2 as YYNGEE. CDR3 in DNA: TGTGCCAGCAGCGTAACGCCAGGTCCCTACGAGCAGTACTTC. It translates to CASSVTPGPYEQYF.

V usage is TRBV15 and J usage is TRBJ2-2; 10 bases map to TRBD1. Germline trimming cut 7 bases from V and 5 bases from J; bases unmatched to any gene: 4. CDR3 length equals 14 residues. Germline V lookup: CDR1 LNHNV, CDR2 YYDKDF (reference sequence). The CDR3 bases are TGTGCCACCACGGGACAGGGGTGGACCGGGGAGCTGTTTTTT. Protein product: CATTGQGWTGELFF. The full variable domain, rest sourced from reference TRBV15 and TRBJ2-2, is DAMVIQNPRYQVTQFGKPVTLSCSQTLNHNVMYWYQQKSSQAPKLLFHYYDKDFNNEADTPDNFQSRRPNTSFCFLDIRSPGLGDTAMYLCATTGQGWTGELFFGEGSRLTVL.

This clone was seen only once. This chain links TRBV7-3 with TRBJ1-1; D call uncertain. The CDR3 loop spans 13 amino acids. V dropped 1 base and J dropped 4 bases, with 7 bases sitting between them. Germline values: CDR1 SGHTA, CDR2 FQGTGA. CDR3 nucleotides: TGTGCCAGCAGCTTAAGTTCCATCACTGAAGCTTTCTTT. Its protein product is CASSLSSITEAFF.

The CDR3 coding sequence is TGTGCCAGCAGGGGACAGGTCAGGGGAGTGCATCAGCCCCAGCATTTT. Amino acid sequence: CASRGQVRGVHQPQHF. The chain joins TRBV28 to TRBJ1-5, with 8 bases lining up with TRBD1. The CDR3 runs to 16 residues. Germline CDR1 reads MDHEN; CDR2 reads SYDVKM. J was trimmed by 5 bases and V by 6 bases; bases with no gene match: 12. Combining the CDR3 with reference TRBV28 and TRBJ1-5 gives the whole variable domain DVKVTQSSRYLVKRTGEKVFLECVQDMDHENMFWYRQDPGLGLRLIYFSYDVKMKEKGDIPEGYSVSREKKERFSLILESASTNQTSMYLCASRGQVRGVHQPQHFGDGTRLSIL.

This clone appeared a single time. The chain uses TRBV15 and TRBJ2-7, with D unresolved. The germline V gene has CDR1 LNHNV and CDR2 YYDKDF (reference sequence). This CDR3 comprises 15 residues. V lost 0 bases to trimming and J lost 2 bases, with 11 bases between them. The CDR3: CATSRDLVTPYEQYF. CDR3 sequence (DNA): TGTGCCACCAGCAGAGATCTAGTGACCCCCTACGAGCAGTACTTC. Filled out from reference TRBV15 and TRBJ2-7, the complete variable domain reads DAMVIQNPRYQVTQFGKPVTLSCSQTLNHNVMYWYQQKSSQAPKLLFHYYDKDFNNEADTPDNFQSRRPNTSFCFLDIRSPGLGDTAMYLCATSRDLVTPYEQYFGPGTRLTVT.

V usage is TRBV7-2 and J usage is TRBJ1-2, with TRBD1 matching 9 bases. Germline CDR1 and CDR2: SGHTA and FQGNSA. CDR3 length: 15 amino acids. V lost 0 bases, J lost 8 bases, and 7 bases stayed unmatched. The chain's CDR3 is CASSLALQGAGGYTF. CDR3 bases: TGTGCCAGCAGCTTAGCGTTACAGGGGGCCGGGGGCTACACCTTC.

The chain joins TRBV7-9 to TRBJ2-7, with TRBD1 matching over 10 bases. The CDR3 consists of 15 residues. Germline CDR1 reads SEHNR; CDR2 reads FQNEAQ (reference sequence). With V trimmed by 8 bases and J by 5 bases, 12 bases remained unmatched. The chain's CDR3 is CASCSNSGTGDEQYF. CDR3 in DNA: TGTGCCAGCTGCTCTAATTCCGGGACAGGGGACGAGCAGTACTTC.

There are a few counts of this clone. The CDR3 loop reads CASSLPRSGNTIYF. The CDR3 nucleotides are TGTGCCAGCAGCTTACCCCGCTCTGGAAACACCATATATTTT. V usage is TRBV7-8 and J usage is TRBJ1-3; no firm D call. The CDR3 has 14 amino acids. Germline V gene lookup returns CDR1 SGHVS and CDR2 FQNEAQ. V lost 2 bases to trimming and J lost 0 bases, with 5 bases between them.

The rearrangement links TRBV4-2 to TRBJ2-3; TRBD2 matches 8 bases. The CDR3 is 18 residues long. V lost 0 bases, J lost 0 bases, and 8 bases stayed unmatched. Per the germline V gene, CDR1 is LGHNA and CDR2 is YNFKEQ. The CDR3 protein is CASSQEGRLATSTDTQYF. For the CDR3, the DNA is TGTGCCAGCAGCCAAGAAGGGCGACTAGCGACTAGCACAGATACGCAGTATTTT.

The rearrangement uses TRBV9 and TRBJ1-1; 7 nucleotides agree with TRBD1. The germline gives CDR1 SGDLS, CDR2 YYNGEE. The CDR3 totals 16 residues. The ends lost 4 bases at V and 7 bases at J; junction bases unmatched: 16. CDR3 coding DNA: TGTGCCAGCAGCCTTTCCGCCGAGAGGGGGCGGATTGAAGCTTTCTTT. It yields the protein CASSLSAERGRIEAFF.

The V call is TRBV30, the J call TRBJ1-5; D is ambiguous. Germline values: CDR1 GTSNPN, CDR2 SVGIG (reference sequence). V shed 1 base and J shed 5 bases, with 6 bases lying between them. This CDR3 is 12 amino acids long. CDR3 sequence reads: CAWSDIHQPQHF. The CDR3 nucleotides are TGTGCCTGGAGTGACATACATCAGCCCCAGCATTTT. The full variable domain, rest sourced from reference TRBV30 and TRBJ1-5, is SQTIHQWPATLVQPVGSPLSLECTVEGTSNPNLYWYRQAAGRGLQLLFYSVGIGQISSEVPQNLSASRPQDRQFILSSKKLLLSDSGFYLCAWSDIHQPQHFGDGTRLSIL.

The chain is built from TRBV29-1 and TRBJ2-3; D not certain. V lost 1 base, J lost 1 base, and 6 bases lay in between. Per germline, CDR1 SQVTM and CDR2 ANQGSEA. The CDR3 sequence is 13 residues long. The CDR3 DNA follows: TGCAGCGTTGAAGTTACTCGCACAGATACGCAGTATTTT. This translates into CSVEVTRTDTQYF.

This rearrangement joins TRBV7-2 to TRBJ2-1; TRBD1 aligns across 7 bases. V trimming: 2 bases; J trimming: 2 bases; junction bases outside the gene matches: 6. The CDR3 has 16 residues. Germline-derived CDR1 and CDR2 are SGHTA and FQGNSA. The CDR3 sequence: CASSLPSGQAYNEQFF. Here the CDR3 DNA reads TGTGCCAGCAGCTTACCCTCCGGACAGGCCTACAATGAGCAGTTCTTC.

V usage is TRBV6-1 and J usage is TRBJ1-1; 8 bases are a match to TRBD1. The V and J ends lost 3 bases and 2 bases, in that order; junction bases with no gene match: 8. The germline V gene encodes CDR1 MNHNS and CDR2 SASEGT. This CDR3 spans 16 amino acids. The CDR3 nucleotides read TGTGCCAGCAGTGACCTAGGACAGGGAAGAAACACTGAAGCTTTCTTT. This sequence encodes CASSDLGQGRNTEAFF.

The chain is built from TRBV2 and TRBJ2-1; 8 positions agree with TRBD2. The CDR3 contains 14 residues. Germline V lookup: CDR1 SNHLY, CDR2 FYNNEI. The V and J ends lost 3 bases and 7 bases, in that order; junction bases with no gene match: 5. The CDR3 sequence: CASSESRGGNEQFF. In nucleotides, the CDR3 is TGTGCCAGCAGTGAGTCTCGGGGGGGGAATGAGCAGTTCTTC.

The J gene is TRBJ2-1, the V gene TRBV28; 7 bases line up with TRBD2. The junction had 10 bases not matched to a gene; V was cut back by 6 bases and J by 5 bases. Germline loops: CDR1 MDHEN, CDR2 SYDVKM. CDR3 length equals 15 residues. The CDR3 DNA reads TGTGCCAGCAGCCTAGCGGATCGTACTAACAATGAGCAGTTCTTC. It translates to CASSLADRTNNEQFF.

V gene TRBV7-2 combines with J gene TRBJ2-1; TRBD2 aligns across 12 bases. The germline V gene has CDR1 SGHTA and CDR2 FQGNSA. The CDR3 covers 15 residues. Unmatched junction bases numbered 6, after V lost 4 bases and J lost 8 bases. CDR3 sequence (DNA): TGTGCCAGCAGCTCCCTGGGACTAGCGGGTTATGAGCAGTTCTTC. Amino acid sequence: CASSSLGLAGYEQFF.

The chain uses TRBV5-1 and TRBJ1-1; D ambiguous. Germline CDR1 is SGHRS and CDR2 is YFSETQ. CDR3 size: 12 residues. The V gene lost 0 bases and the J gene lost 10 bases, with 10 bases spanning the gap. DNA for the CDR3: TGCGCCAGCAGCTTGGCCAACTCCCGAGCTTTCTTT. Encoded protein: CASSLANSRAFF.

The rearrangement uses TRBV4-3 and TRBJ2-7, with TRBD1 matching 11 bases. Germline V gives CDR1 LGHNA, CDR2 YSLEER. J was trimmed by 6 bases and V by 1 base; bases with no gene match: 5. The CDR3 runs 15 residues. CDR3 protein: CASSQGTGGFIEQYF. DNA for the CDR3: TGCGCCAGCAGCCAAGGGACAGGGGGCTTCATCGAGCAGTACTTC.

This CDR3 is CASSSTGDTF. DNA of the CDR3: TGTGCCAGCAGCTCGACAGGCGACACCTTC. This chain links TRBV5-8 with TRBJ1-2; tentative D call: TRBD1 (6 bases). The germline gives CDR1 SGHTS, CDR2 YDEGEE. V was trimmed by 3 bases and J by 12 bases, leaving 9 bases between them. CDR3 length: 10 amino acids. Looking up the rest from reference TRBV5-8 and TRBJ1-2 gives the full variable domain: EAGVTQSPTHLIKTRGQQATLRCSPISGHTSVYWYQQALGLGLQFLLWYDEGEERNRGNFPPRFSGRQFPNYSSELNVNALELEDSALYLCASSSTGDTFGSGTRLTVV.